This T cell receptor beta chain was sequenced for a study of OX40 agonist ivuxolimab in advanced cancers. About the study: Patients took ivuxolimab, an agonistic anti-OX40 (CD134) antibody. Patients were infused with ivuxolimab every 2 weeks at 0.01 to 10 mg/kg. Melanoma, hepatocellular carcinoma, head and neck or renal cell cancer occurred in dose-escalation patients. Study-level findings and limits: Some of the nonresponding patients also showed low levels of normalized T-cell clonal expansion.

Only in-frame clones appear in the TCRdb table, and some are missing; sequencing was by immunoSEQ multiplex PCR. Of roughly 60,000 clones in the sample, 80% to 90% are singletons; the top ten hold nearly 0.9%. About this clone itself: The antigen is undetermined.

Trimming pared 3 bases from V and 1 base from J, leaving 10 bases between. This CDR3 spans 15 amino acids. Germline CDR1 and CDR2: SNHLY and FYNNEI. Sequenced material: CD4+ or CD8+ T cells sorted from blood, taken in a trial of the OX40 agonist ivuxolimab. This sequence was found in an adult with an advanced solid tumor such as melanoma, head and neck, liver or kidney cancer. V and J are TRBV2 and TRBJ1-5; perhaps TRBD1 as D (6 bases). The CDR3 sequence: CASSDIGGSNQPQHF. CDR3 sequence (DNA): TGTGCCAGCAGTGACATAGGGGGAAGCAATCAGCCCCAGCATTTT.